This is a list of T cell receptor beta chains from one sample in a study of blood T cell repertoires in COVID-19. Sequencing used immunoSEQ multiplex PCR; TCRdb keeps in-frame clones, though not all of them. The profile shows 300,000 to 400,000 clones, approximately 85% of them singletons. The sequenced sample consisted of peripheral blood. These receptors originate from a human donor in a cohort sampled during active COVID-19. Both conserved end residues are part of each CDR3. A D gene is named only where the DNA matches it firmly. Expanded clones get a size class; other rows say once, few or many, or leave the size out.

>TRBV5-4|TRBJ2-7|TRBD1|once|15
CASSPGTGIPYEQYF
TGTGCCAGCAGCCCCGGGACAGGGATCCCCTACGAGCAGTACTTC
>TRBV5-3|TRBJ2-3|TRBD2|-|16
CARSSRLAGAPDTQYF
TGTGCCAGAAGCTCAAGACTAGCGGGGGCCCCAGATACGCAGTATTTT
>TRBV10-3|TRBJ1-1|-|-|15
CAISESEATYTEAFF
TGTGCCATCAGTGAGTCTGAAGCCACCTACACTGAAGCTTTCTTT
>TRBV20-1|TRBJ2-7|-|-|11
CSARQAYEQYF
TGCAGTGCCCGACAGGCCTACGAGCAGTACTTC
>TRBV20-1|TRBJ1-2|-|-|13
CSASSPGLYGYTF
TGCAGTGCTAGTTCGCCGGGACTCTATGGCTACACCTTC
>TRBV18|TRBJ2-3|TRBD2|-|14
CASSPPSLADTQYF
TGTGCTAGCTCACCACCGTCACTAGCGGATACGCAGTATTTT
>TRBV27|TRBJ2-7|TRBD1|-|15
CASSLWGRGSGEQYF
TGTGCCAGCAGTTTATGGGGCAGGGGGTCAGGGGAGCAGTACTTC
>TRBV7-9|TRBJ1-4|TRBD1|-|14
CASIGTGRNEKLFF
TGTGCCAGCATCGGGACAGGGCGAAATGAAAAACTGTTTTTT
>TRBV19|TRBJ1-5|TRBD1|-|15
CASSIKGAINQPQHF
TGTGCCAGTAGTATTAAGGGGGCCATCAATCAGCCCCAGCATTTT
>TRBV30|TRBJ1-1|-|-|14
CAWKRDTYSTEAFF
TGTGCCTGGAAGAGGGACACGTACTCCACTGAAGCTTTCTTT
>TRBV7-9|TRBJ1-3|-|-|15
CASSAAPVSRNTIYF
TGTGCCAGCAGCGCAGCGCCCGTTTCGAGAAACACCATATATTTT
>TRBV5-4|TRBJ2-7|TRBD1|-|14
CASSSRQGAGEQYF
TGTGCCAGCAGCTCAAGACAGGGGGCTGGCGAGCAGTACTTC
>TRBV30|TRBJ1-4|-|-|13
CAWSVRTNEKLFF
TGTGCCTGGAGTGTTCGGACTAATGAAAAACTGTTTTTT
>TRBV9|TRBJ2-1|TRBD2|-|14
CASSVGGGHNEQFF
TGTGCCAGCAGCGTCGGGGGGGGTCACAATGAGCAGTTCTTC
>TRBV2|TRBJ2-2|TRBD2|-|14
CASKDSGGFGELFF
TGTGCCAGCAAGGATAGCGGGGGGTTCGGGGAGCTGTTTTTT
>TRBV10-2|TRBJ1-5|-|-|13
CASSIYRYQPQHF
TGCGCCAGCAGTATCTACCGTTATCAGCCCCAGCATTTT
>TRBV12-3/TRBV12-4|TRBJ2-4|-|-|11
CASGTRDIQYF
TGTGCCAGCGGGACTCGGGACATTCAGTACTTC
>TRBV27|TRBJ2-7|-|-|12
CATGQGSYEQYF
TGTGCCACAGGCCAGGGGTCCTACGAGCAGTACTTC
>TRBV29-1|TRBJ2-3|-|-|13
CSVNTGSGDTQYF
TGCAGCGTCAACACAGGGAGTGGAGATACGCAGTATTTT
>TRBV5-1|TRBJ2-5|-|-|12
CASSSQSETQYF
TGCGCCAGCAGCTCCCAATCAGAGACCCAGTACTTC
>TRBV5-1|TRBJ2-5|-|-|13
CASSSPRGDTQYF
TGCGCCAGCAGCTCACCCCGGGGTGATACCCAGTACTTC
>TRBV3-1/TRBV3-2|TRBJ2-7|-|-|12
CASKGRFDEQYF
TGTGCCAGCAAGGGGCGGTTTGACGAGCAGTACTTC
>TRBV9|TRBJ2-1|TRBD2|-|17
CASSGTSGGGSYNEQFF
TGTGCCAGCAGCGGGACTAGCGGGGGTGGCTCCTACAATGAGCAGTTCTTC
>TRBV11-1|TRBJ1-1|-|-|13
CASSSLANTEAFF
TGTGCCAGCAGCTCTCTGGCGAACACTGAAGCTTTCTTT
>TRBV5-1|TRBJ2-5|TRBD2|-|16
CASSLAGGGGAKTQYF
TGCGCCAGCAGCTTGGCCGGCGGCGGGGGGGCCAAGACCCAGTACTTC
>TRBV7-2|TRBJ2-7|TRBD2|-|15
CASSPGLAGAGEQYF
TGTGCCAGCAGCCCCGGACTAGCGGGGGCGGGGGAGCAGTACTTC
>TRBV7-8|TRBJ2-2|-|few|16
CASSLEWTANTGELFF
TGTGCCAGCAGCTTAGAGTGGACAGCGAACACCGGGGAGCTGTTTTTT
>TRBV5-1|TRBJ1-4|TRBD1|-|15
CASSLSHRGNEKLFF
TGCGCCAGCAGCTTGTCCCACAGGGGGAATGAAAAACTGTTTTTT
>TRBV11-1|TRBJ1-1|-|-|12
CASSFVNTEAFF
TGTGCCAGCAGCTTCGTGAACACTGAAGCTTTCTTT
>TRBV6-5|TRBJ1-2|TRBD1|-|14
CASRPGGSDYGYTF
TGTGCCAGCAGACCAGGGGGAAGTGACTATGGCTACACCTTC
>TRBV18|TRBJ1-1|-|-|13
CASSLGQNTEAFF
TGTGCCAGCTCATTGGGACAGAACACTGAAGCTTTCTTT
>TRBV19|TRBJ2-1|-|-|15
CASSIRGNSYNEQFF
TGTGCCAGTAGTATTAGGGGCAACTCCTACAATGAGCAGTTCTTC
>TRBV6-5|TRBJ1-1|-|-|14
CASSYKEGRSEAFF
TGTGCCAGCAGTTACAAAGAGGGGAGGTCTGAAGCTTTCTTT
>TRBV9|TRBJ1-1|-|-|13
CASSVAQGREAFF
TGTGCCAGCAGCGTAGCGCAGGGGCGTGAAGCTTTCTTT
>TRBV7-9|TRBJ2-7|TRBD1|-|14
CASSGTESTFEQYF
TGTGCCAGCAGCGGGACAGAGAGTACGTTTGAGCAGTACTTC
>TRBV3-1/TRBV3-2|TRBJ1-3|-|-|14
CASSQVEGRNTIYF
TGTGCCAGCAGCCAAGTGGAGGGTCGAAACACCATATATTTT
>TRBV5-1|TRBJ1-4|-|-|15
CASSSRGGTGEKLFF
TGCGCCAGCAGCTCCAGGGGAGGGACGGGTGAAAAACTGTTTTTT
>TRBV27|TRBJ1-5|TRBD1|-|15
CASRPTGGGNQPQHF
TGTGCCAGCAGACCTACAGGGGGCGGCAATCAGCCCCAGCATTTT
>TRBV2|TRBJ2-4|-|-|15
CASSEERLVKNIQYF
TGTGCCAGCAGTGAAGAGCGATTAGTCAAAAACATTCAGTACTTC